This TCR beta chain was identified during a study of yellow fever vaccine responses in identical twins. Regarding the study as a whole: Reported findings indicate that twins' vaccine T cell responses seemed partially convergent, partially personalized.

Trimming took off 3 bases at V and 1 base at J, with 6 bases between the two ends. Germline V gene sequence: CDR1 MDHEN, CDR2 SYDVKM. The CDR3 spans 13 residues. Note on this clonotype: Its antigen is unidentified.

TCRdb itself ran the RT-PCR reads through MiXCR, one entry per CDR3 protein. The sample lists about 8,700 distinct CDR3 sequences, 65% to 85% occurring once. This chain links TRBV28 with TRBJ1-1; D unresolved. The TCR sequence derives from a young woman who received the yellow fever vaccine. The material was T cells from blood (PBMCs), unsorted or a sorted subset (not recorded which), obtained before or after yellow fever vaccination (not recorded which). The CDR3 loop reads CASSLDGNTEAFF. The CDR3 bases are TGTGCCAGCAGTTTGGACGGGAACACTGAAGCTTTCTTT. Variable domain in full (rest from reference TRBV28 and TRBJ1-1): DVKVTQSSRYLVKRTGEKVFLECVQDMDHENMFWYRQDPGLGLRLIYFSYDVKMKEKGDIPEGYSVSREKKERFSLILESASTNQTSMYLCASSLDGNTEAFFGQGTRLTVV.